The entry below describes one T cell receptor (beta chain). Repertoires were generated with immunoSEQ multiplex PCR, while TCRdb's copy carries only in-frame clones and drops some. The sample carries around 140,000 clones, under 90% recorded once. The CDR3 runs to 15 residues. V lost 6 bases, J lost 3 bases, and 12 bases lay in between. Germline V CDR1 and CDR2: MDHEN, SYDVKM. This sample stems from a study of control samples from healthy donors and cancer patients. The origin of this receptor is a man aged 45-65 years with head and neck cancer. V and J are TRBV28 and TRBJ1-6; no clear D gene. Sequencing used PBMCs. CDR3 in DNA: TGTGCCAGCAGCAACCCCGGCAGCTATAATTCACCCCTCCACTTT. It is translated as CASSNPGSYNSPLHF.